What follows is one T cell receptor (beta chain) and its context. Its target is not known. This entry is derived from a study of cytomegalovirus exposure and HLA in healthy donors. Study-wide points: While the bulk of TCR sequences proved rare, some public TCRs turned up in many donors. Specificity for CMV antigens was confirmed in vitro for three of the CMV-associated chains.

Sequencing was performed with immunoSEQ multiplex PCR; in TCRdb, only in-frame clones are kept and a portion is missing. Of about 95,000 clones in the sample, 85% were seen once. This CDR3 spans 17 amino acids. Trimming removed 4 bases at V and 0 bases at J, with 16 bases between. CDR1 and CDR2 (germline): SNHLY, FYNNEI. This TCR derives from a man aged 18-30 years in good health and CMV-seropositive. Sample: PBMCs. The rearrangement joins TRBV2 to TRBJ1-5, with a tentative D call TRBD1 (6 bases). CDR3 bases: TGTGCCAGCAGTGTCTCACGTCGGACAGTTAGCAATCAGCCCCAGCATTTT. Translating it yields CASSVSRRTVSNQPQHF.